The 18 T cell receptor beta chains in this list originate from one sample, sequenced in a study of T cells in Graves' hyperthyroidism and ophthalmopathy. TCR beta CDR3 region amplification was performed from RNA transcripts. RT-PCR in the first round (using the HTBI primer set) targeted the TCR CDR3. Each CDR3 protein is one row after TCRdb ran MiXCR on the multiplex PCR reads. The table includes about 400,000 distinct CDR3 sequences, over 11% detected once. The material sequenced was blood. Receptors originate from a man between 50 and 59 years old with Graves' ophthalmopathy.

The sample holds many counts of this clonotype. The chain joins TRBV11-2 to TRBJ2-1; D may correspond to TRBD1 or TRBD2 (5 bases each). Germline V lookup: CDR1 SGHAT, CDR2 FQNNGV. CDR3 length equals 14 residues. Trimming removed 1 base at V and 6 bases at J, with 10 bases between. The CDR3 region has the DNA TGTGCCAGCAGCTTAGGGGGGACCGGCAATGAGCAGTTCTTC. This gives the protein CASSLGGTGNEQFF.

In this sample, this clonotype turned up many times. The chain links TRBV7-9 to TRBJ2-5, with D maybe TRBD1 (5 bases). CDR1 is SEHNR, CDR2 FQNEAQ, per germline (reference sequence). Trimming left V 5 bases short and J 5 bases short, with 12 bases between. The CDR3 is made up of 13 amino acids. The CDR3 DNA follows: TGTGCCAGCAGCCCCGGCAGGGTGGAGACCCAGTACTTC. Protein sequence: CASSPGRVETQYF.

This clonotype has ten or more counts. The chain employs TRBV13 and TRBJ1-1; 7 bases agree with TRBD1. Germline lookup yields CDR1 PRHDT and CDR2 FYEKMQ (reference sequence). Trimming removed 5 bases from V and 4 bases from J; junction bases left unmatched: 10. This CDR3 spans 15 amino acids. The CDR3 here is CASSNLDRETTEAFF. The CDR3 bases are TGTGCCAGCAGCAACCTCGACAGGGAGACCACTGAAGCTTTCTTT. Supplemented by reference TRBV13 and TRBJ1-1, the full variable domain reads AAGVIQSPRHLIKEKRETATLKCYPIPRHDTVYWYQQGPGQDPQFLISFYEKMQSDKGSIPDRFSAQQFSDYHSELNMSSLELGDSALYFCASSNLDRETTEAFFGQGTRLTVV.

This clonotype came up many times. The rearrangement joins TRBV18 to TRBJ2-7; TRBD1 aligns across 7 bases. The CDR3 runs to 13 residues. Per germline, CDR1 KGHSH and CDR2 LQKENI. The V gene end was trimmed by 6 bases and the J gene end by 6 bases; junction bases not matched to a gene: 8. This CDR3 reads CASSDRASGEQYF. CDR3 bases: TGTGCCAGCTCCGACAGGGCCTCAGGCGAGCAGTACTTC.

This clonotype showed up many times. The chain uses TRBV6-1 and TRBJ2-5; 7 bases fit TRBD2. Germline V gene sequence: CDR1 MNHNS, CDR2 SASEGT. The trim removed 6 bases at V and 4 bases at J, leaving 20 bases unmatched. This CDR3 region has 18 residues. In nucleotides, the CDR3 is TGTGCCAGCAGAAGCGCCAGGTCTAGCGGAAGGGGAGGAGAGACCCAGTACTTC. This codes for CASRSARSSGRGGETQYF.

The rearrangement joins TRBV5-6 to TRBJ2-5; tentative D call: TRBD1 (5 bases). V lost 4 bases to trimming and J lost 2 bases, with 12 bases between them. Germline CDR1 SGHDT, CDR2 YYEEEE. This CDR3 contains 14 residues. The DNA of the CDR3 is TGTGCCAGCAGCAAGCAGGGTCCGCAAGAGACCCAGTACTTC. Translating it yields CASSKQGPQETQYF.

The chain has TRBV7-8 and TRBJ2-1; tentatively, D is TRBD2 (6 bases). Trimming stripped 4 bases from V and 5 bases from J, with 6 bases between. CDR1 and CDR2 from the germline V gene are SGHVS and FQNEAQ. CDR3 length equals 12 residues. CDR3 loop: CASSWGDNEQFF. CDR3 sequence (DNA): TGTGCCAGCAGCTGGGGGGACAATGAGCAGTTCTTC.

This clonotype was observed at least ten times. This chain uses TRBV5-5 with TRBJ1-4; 8 nucleotides line up with TRBD1. V shed 0 bases and J 1 base; nucleotides not matched to a gene: 8. Germline assignment: CDR1 SGHKS and CDR2 YYEKEE (reference sequence). This CDR3 is built from 18 residues. The CDR3: CASSLGRGRMRTNEKLFF. CDR3 in DNA: TGTGCCAGCAGCTTGGGCAGGGGGCGGATGAGAACTAATGAAAAACTGTTTTTT.

The V gene is TRBV5-1, the J gene TRBJ1-6, with D unresolved. Looked up from germline, CDR1 is SGHRS and CDR2 is YFSETQ. The CDR3 covers 15 residues. V lost 5 bases and J 8 bases, leaving 17 bases between the germline ends. CDR3 loop: CASSSGSAQDSPLHF. The DNA of the CDR3 is TGCGCCAGCAGTTCCGGGTCCGCTCAGGATTCACCCCTCCACTTT.

This clonotype was counted between two and nine times. This chain's CDR3 is CSAAPVGAGEQYF. Here the CDR3 DNA reads TGCAGTGCTGCCCCCGTGGGGGCTGGAGAGCAGTACTTC. The chain is built from TRBV20-1 and TRBJ2-7, with a weak D call TRBD1 (6 bases). Germline-derived CDR1 and CDR2 are DFQATT and SNEGSKA (reference sequence). The CDR3 runs 13 residues. V lost 5 bases, J lost 7 bases, and 18 bases lay in between.

This chain uses TRBV19 with TRBJ2-1; 8 nucleotides line up with TRBD1. V dropped 3 bases and J dropped 6; count of bases not matched to a gene: 13. The CDR3 is 17 residues long. Looked up from germline, CDR1 is LNHDA and CDR2 is SQIVND (reference sequence). DNA of the CDR3: TGTGCCAGTAGTATCGGACAGGGCCTTGGTCTAAGCAATGAGCAGTTCTTC. Protein product: CASSIGQGLGLSNEQFF.

This chain connects TRBV4-2 to TRBJ1-6, with D perhaps TRBD1 (6 bases). This CDR3 comprises 16 residues. Germline V CDR1 and CDR2: LGHNA, YNFKEQ. Deletions cut 3 bases from V and 5 bases from J, with 14 bases between. The CDR3 here is CASSQIGGGDNSPLHF. The CDR3 DNA follows: TGTGCCAGCAGCCAGATCGGGGGGGGCGATAATTCACCCCTCCACTTT.

The sample holds a few counts of this clonotype. The chain combines TRBV13 with TRBJ2-3; the D is unclear. The CDR3 has 10 residues. The germline gives CDR1 PRHDT, CDR2 FYEKMQ (reference sequence). V dropped 5 bases and J dropped 10 bases, with 7 bases sitting between them. As DNA, the CDR3 is TGTGCCAGCAGCCCCGCTCCGCAGTATTTT. Translating gives CASSPAPQYF.

V usage is TRBV29-1 and J usage is TRBJ1-5, with a possible D match to TRBD1 (6 bases). The CDR3 spans 14 residues. Germline assignment: CDR1 SQVTM and CDR2 ANQGSEA. V lost 2 bases and J 3 bases, leaving 11 bases between the germline ends. CDR3 amino acids: CSVETGKINQPQHF. CDR3 DNA sequence: TGCAGCGTTGAAACAGGGAAGATCAATCAGCCCCAGCATTTT.

The sample holds many counts of this clonotype. The chain employs TRBV7-8 and TRBJ2-1; D is perhaps TRBD1 (6 bases). CDR1 and CDR2 from the germline V gene are SGHVS and FQNEAQ. The CDR3 is made up of 13 amino acids. V lost 5 bases and J lost 4, with 9 bases in between. The DNA for the CDR3 is TGTGCCAGCAGCCTGGACAGTTACAATGAGCAGTTCTTC. Translating gives CASSLDSYNEQFF. The variable domain in full, with the rest retrieved from reference TRBV7-8 and TRBJ2-1, is GAGVSQSPRYKVAKRGQDVALRCDPISGHVSLFWYQQALGQGPEFLTYFQNEAQLDKSGLPSDRFFAERPEGSVSTLKIQRTQQEDSAVYLCASSLDSYNEQFFGPGTRLTVL.

This clonotype showed up many times. V usage is TRBV12-3 or TRBV12-4 and J usage is TRBJ2-5, with 12 bases fitting TRBD2. V lost 2 bases to trimming and J lost 5 bases; unmatched junction nucleotides: 6. This CDR3 comprises 16 residues. Here the CDR3 reads CASSLLASGRVETQYF. CDR3 DNA: TGTGCCAGCAGTTTATTGGCTAGCGGGAGGGTTGAGACCCAGTACTTC.

This clonotype came up a few times. The V call is TRBV3-1, the J call TRBJ1-1; D perhaps matches TRBD1 (5 bases). This CDR3 contains 15 residues. Trimming removed 3 bases at V and 4 bases at J, with 15 bases between. Germline CDR1 LGHDT, CDR2 YNNKEL (reference sequence). The CDR3 DNA reads as TGTGCCAGCAGCCACGGGACGGGGCTGGGCACTGAAGCTTTCTTT. Translation gives CASSHGTGLGTEAFF.

The chain has TRBV2 and TRBJ1-5; the D gene is possibly TRBD1 (5 bases). This CDR3 is 12 amino acids long. Trimming stripped 10 bases from V and 7 bases from J, with 14 bases between. CDR1 and CDR2 (germline): SNHLY, FYNNEI. CDR3 in DNA: TGTGCCACCACTCAGGGAAACCAGCCCCAGCATTTT. This gives the protein CATTQGNQPQHF.